One and the same sample provided the 32 T cell receptor beta chains below, sequenced in a study of T cell repertoires in cytomegalovirus infection. The antigens of these receptors remain unknown. A single record per CDR3 protein comes from TCRdb applying MiXCR to the reads. The profile covers 300,000 to 400,000 distinct CDR3 sequences, with 29% appearing a single time and around 20% taken by the ten largest. The source material was cultured PBMCs, sampled from culture after CMV antigen stimulation. The receptors stem from a human donor in good health (CMV status not recorded). Some clones in this sample may be carry-over from other donors' samples.

The V gene is TRBV7-2, the J gene TRBJ1-5; possible D gene TRBD1, 6 bases. V lost 5 bases and J lost 7, with 15 bases in between. CDR3 length: 14 amino acids. CDR1 is SGHTA and CDR2 is FQGNSA in the germline V gene. CDR3 DNA: TGTGCCAGCAGCATAGGACAGCGGGGCCAGCCCCAGCATTTT. Its protein is CASSIGQRGQPQHF.

Ten or more counts support this clonotype. The CDR3 nucleotides are TGTGCCAGCAGCTCATTAGCGGGAGTGAGGGACGAGCAGTACTTC. Residues: CASSSLAGVRDEQYF. This rearrangement joins TRBV7-2 to TRBJ2-7; 9 bases fit TRBD2. Germline CDR1 SGHTA, CDR2 FQGNSA. This CDR3 spans 15 amino acids. J was trimmed by 5 bases and V by 4 bases; bases with no gene match: 9.

This sequence joins TRBV5-1 and TRBJ2-3, with 8 bases fitting TRBD2. The CDR3 covers 16 residues. Germline V lookup: CDR1 SGHRS, CDR2 YFSETQ. V lost 0 bases to trimming and J lost 0 bases; unmatched junction nucleotides: 3. Written as DNA, the CDR3 is TGCGCCAGCAGCTTGGCCCAGCGGGGGAGCACAGATACGCAGTATTTT. The encoded protein is CASSLAQRGSTDTQYF. Full variable domain (rest looked up from reference TRBV5-1 and TRBJ2-3): KAGVTQTPRYLIKTRGQQVTLSCSPISGHRSVSWYQQTPGQGLQFLFEYFSETQRNKGNFPGRFSGRQFSNSRSEMNVSTLELGDSALYLCASSLAQRGSTDTQYFGPGTRLTVL.

This clonotype has more than one count but fewer than ten. The rearrangement uses TRBV6-5 and TRBJ2-1; D might be TRBD2 (5 bases). The V gene lost 0 bases and the J gene lost 8 bases, with 14 bases spanning the gap. The V gene's germline CDR1 is MNHEY and CDR2 SVGAGI. CDR3 length: 15 amino acids. The CDR3 sequence is CASSYSNPGIDEQFF. The CDR3 bases are TGTGCCAGCAGTTACTCGAATCCGGGAATAGATGAGCAGTTCTTC.

The table lists this clonotype with many counts. This chain joins TRBV7-2 and TRBJ2-1; TRBD2 matches at 7 bases. The CDR3 length is 12 residues. V shed 0 bases, J shed 11 bases, and the junction held 1 base outside the gene matches. Germline CDR1 is SGHTA and CDR2 is FQGNSA. CDR3 sequence: CASSLAGTKQFF. The CDR3 nucleotides read TGTGCCAGCAGCTTAGCAGGGACTAAGCAGTTCTTC.

The chain combines TRBV7-1 with TRBJ2-7; TRBD2 aligns across 7 bases. TRBV7-1 is assigned to the ORF class and has an uncertain function. V dropped 3 bases and J dropped 0; count of bases not matched to a gene: 2. This CDR3 region has 14 residues. CDR3 in DNA: TGTGCCAGCAGCTCGGCGGGGGTCTCCTACGAGCAGTACTTC. It yields the protein CASSSAGVSYEQYF.

The J gene is TRBJ2-7, the V gene TRBV27; 8 nucleotides agree with TRBD1. The trim removed 6 bases at V and 4 bases at J, leaving 11 bases unmatched. The germline V gene encodes CDR1 MNHEY and CDR2 SMNVEV (reference sequence). The CDR3 is 15 amino acids. CDR3 amino acids: CASRTIRDRIYEQYF. In DNA form, the CDR3 reads TGTGCCAGCAGAACCATCCGGGACAGGATATACGAGCAGTACTTC.

This clonotype was seen a single time. J is TRBJ2-2 and V is TRBV11-3; the D gene is possibly TRBD2 (5 bases). The germline V gene has CDR1 SGHNT and CDR2 YENEEA. V lost 5 bases to trimming and J lost 5 bases, with 9 bases between them. The CDR3 consists of 13 residues. The CDR3 reads CASSHRGTGELFF. The CDR3 coding sequence is TGTGCCAGCAGCCATCGGGGTACCGGGGAGCTGTTTTTT.

This clonotype has ten or more counts. The rearrangement links TRBV19 to TRBJ1-5, with D possibly TRBD1 on 5 matching bases. Trimming took off 6 bases at V and 1 base at J, with 10 bases between the two ends. This CDR3 has 14 residues. Germline assignment: CDR1 LNHDA and CDR2 SQIVND (reference sequence). The CDR3 sequence is CASSPQGSNQPQHF. The CDR3 nucleotides read TGTGCCAGTAGCCCTCAGGGAAGCAATCAGCCCCAGCATTTT.

This clonotype came up a few times. The chain's CDR3 is CASSPRQFSTQDTEAFF. As DNA, the CDR3 is TGTGCCAGCAGCCCCCGACAGTTCTCCACCCAGGACACTGAAGCTTTCTTT. V is TRBV7-6 and J is TRBJ1-1; the D gene is possibly TRBD1 (5 bases). Germline CDR1 reads SGHVS; CDR2 reads FNYEAQ. This CDR3 contains 17 residues. With 5 bases removed from V and 3 bases from J, the gap between germline ends came to 22 bases.

A few counts support this clonotype. The chain joins TRBV14 to TRBJ1-1; D remains unclear. Germline V lookup: CDR1 SGHDN, CDR2 FVKESK. The V and J ends lost 1 base and 5 bases respectively, with 17 bases between them. The CDR3 extends over 16 amino acids. CDR3 sequence reads: CASSQVIVRMGTEAFF. The CDR3 region has the DNA TGTGCCAGCAGCCAAGTGATTGTGAGGATGGGTACTGAAGCTTTCTTT.

This CDR3 is CASSRGQGDEQYF. The DNA of the CDR3 is TGTGCCAGCAGTCGGGGACAGGGAGACGAGCAGTACTTC. The chain employs TRBV2 and TRBJ2-7; TRBD1 agrees at 9 bases. The CDR3 sequence is 13 residues long. Germline CDR1 and CDR2: SNHLY and FYNNEI. Losses at the gene ends were 5 bases for V and 5 bases for J; bases not matched to a gene: 4.

The chain joins TRBV4-2 to TRBJ2-2; 8 nucleotides align to TRBD2. V dropped 5 bases and J dropped 1; count of bases not matched to a gene: 12. The CDR3 covers 18 residues. Germline V gene data show CDR1 as LGHNA and CDR2 as YNFKEQ. CDR3 nucleotides: TGTGCCAGCAGCGATCCTACCGGAACTAGCGGGAACACCGGGGAGCTGTTTTTT. Translated, it gives CASSDPTGTSGNTGELFF.

The gene calls are TRBV20-1 and TRBJ2-1; 9 positions agree with TRBD2. Per germline, CDR1 DFQATT and CDR2 SNEGSKA (reference sequence). V dropped 2 bases and J dropped 0; count of bases not matched to a gene: 8. There are 17 residues in the CDR3. The CDR3 nucleotides are TGCAGTGCTAGAACTCCTAGCGGGATGAGCTCCTACAATGAGCAGTTCTTC. It yields the protein CSARTPSGMSSYNEQFF.

The gene calls are TRBV28 and TRBJ1-1; D might be TRBD1 (6 bases). From germline, CDR1 is MDHEN and CDR2 SYDVKM. The CDR3 is 17 residues long. Trimming took 6 bases from V and 3 from J, leaving 23 bases between them. The CDR3 loop reads CASRIPGAGVSDTEAFF. CDR3 bases: TGTGCCAGCAGGATCCCAGGGGCCGGGGTGTCGGACACTGAAGCTTTCTTT.

The chain has TRBV20-1 and TRBJ2-5; 16 bases align to TRBD2. V was pared by 4 bases and J by 5 bases, with 16 bases of the junction left unmatched. The CDR3 loop spans 19 amino acids. Germline-derived CDR1 and CDR2 are DFQATT and SNEGSKA (reference sequence). The CDR3 DNA reads as TGCAGTGCTACGCCCGGGACTAGCGGGGGGGGGGGGTTTGGGGAGACCCAGTACTTC. Translation: CSATPGTSGGGGFGETQYF.

The chain uses TRBV28 and TRBJ1-5; D is unresolved. The CDR3 extends over 13 amino acids. The germline gives CDR1 MDHEN, CDR2 SYDVKM. Trimming stripped 4 bases from V and 5 bases from J, with 9 bases between. The CDR3 loop is CASSSQAHQPQHF. The CDR3 DNA is TGTGCCAGCAGTTCCCAGGCCCATCAGCCCCAGCATTTT.

The rearrangement joins TRBV6-6 to TRBJ1-5, with TRBD1 matching 7 bases. The V and J ends lost 4 bases and 0 bases, in that order; junction bases with no gene match: 6. Germline V gene data show CDR1 as MNHNY and CDR2 as SVGAGI (reference sequence). This CDR3 is built from 16 residues. In nucleotides, the CDR3 is TGTGCCAGCAGTTCCGGGACAGATCGTAGCAATCAGCCCCAGCATTTT. This sequence encodes CASSSGTDRSNQPQHF.

V is TRBV7-4 and J is TRBJ2-7; a weak D match, TRBD2 (6 bases). The CDR3 runs to 13 residues. With 2 bases removed from V and 6 bases from J, the gap between germline ends came to 11 bases. Germline V gene lookup returns CDR1 SGHVT and CDR2 SQSDAQ. CDR3: CASSLSSAGEQYF. In nucleotides, the CDR3 is TGTGCCAGCAGCTTATCTAGCGCGGGCGAGCAGTACTTC.

This clonotype was observed a handful of times. The V and J genes are TRBV7-9 and TRBJ1-2; 8 bases align to TRBD1. The germline gives CDR1 SEHNR, CDR2 FQNEAQ (reference sequence). The J segment lost 7 bases and the V segment lost 5 bases, leaving 18 bases of the junction unmatched. This CDR3 has 17 residues. This chain's CDR3 is CASSIEVDWQGAFGYTF. The CDR3, as DNA: TGTGCCAGCAGCATCGAGGTAGATTGGCAGGGGGCGTTTGGCTACACCTTC.

This clonotype was counted between two and nine times. The chain employs TRBV11-1 and TRBJ2-5; D unresolved. Trimming left V 5 bases short and J 4 bases short, with 11 bases between. The CDR3 contains 13 residues. Germline CDR1 is SGHAT and CDR2 is FQDESV (reference sequence). CDR3 in DNA: TGTGCCAGCAGCCAGGATCAGAGAGAGACCCAGTACTTC. Translation gives CASSQDQRETQYF. Drawing the rest from reference TRBV11-1 and TRBJ2-5, the complete variable domain is EAEVAQSPRYKITEKSQAVAFWCDPISGHATLYWYRQILGQGPELLVQFQDESVVDDSQLPKDRFSAERLKGVDSTLKIQPAELGDSAMYLCASSQDQRETQYFGPGTRLLVL.

The sample holds many counts of this clonotype. The rearrangement links TRBV7-3 to TRBJ2-1; D unclear. Germline CDR1 reads SGHTA; CDR2 reads FQGTGA. The CDR3 covers 13 residues. V gave up 5 bases and J gave up 4 bases, with 9 bases separating them. CDR3 nucleotide sequence: TGTGCCAGCAGCGCCGGGTCTTACAATGAGCAGTTCTTC. Translating gives CASSAGSYNEQFF.

This clonotype has just a few counts. The V gene is TRBV15, the J gene TRBJ1-5; weak D call: TRBD1 (6 bases). Germline CDR1 and CDR2: LNHNV and YYDKDF (reference sequence). V shed 2 bases and J shed 5 bases, with 13 bases lying between them. This CDR3 contains 15 residues. CDR3 residues: CATSRLDRPDQPQHF. The CDR3 nucleotides are TGTGCCACCAGCAGACTAGACAGGCCGGATCAGCCCCAGCATTTT.

The V call is TRBV9, the J call TRBJ2-3; D perhaps matches TRBD2 (6 bases). Trimming took off 1 base at V and 0 bases at J, with 15 bases between the two ends. The CDR3 is 17 residues long. The germline CDR1 and CDR2 sequences are SGDLS and YYNGEE. CDR3 nucleotide sequence: TGTGCCAGCAGCGTACAGCCGGGACTTTCTAGCACAGATACGCAGTATTTT. This codes for CASSVQPGLSSTDTQYF.

CDR3 DNA sequence: TGTGCCAGCAGCCAAGTCACCTCCGGACTAGCTGGCGAGCAGTACTTC. Its translation is CASSQVTSGLAGEQYF. V usage is TRBV3-1 and J usage is TRBJ2-7, with 8 nucleotides matching TRBD2. V shed 1 base and J 6 bases; nucleotides not matched to a gene: 11. CDR3 length: 16 amino acids. From germline, CDR1 is LGHDT and CDR2 YNNKEL (reference sequence).

The V and J genes are TRBV20-1 and TRBJ1-3; 9 bases are shared with TRBD1. Germline V gives CDR1 DFQATT, CDR2 SNEGSKA (reference sequence). J lost 7 bases, V lost 1 base, and 11 bases had no gene match. The CDR3 runs to 16 residues. The CDR3 DNA reads as TGCAGTGCTAGAGCCACCCTGGACAGGGGAGAGAACACCATATATTTT. Protein: CSARATLDRGENTIYF.

The rearrangement uses TRBV15 and TRBJ2-1; no clear D gene. The CDR3 has 12 residues. Trimming pared 5 bases from V and 4 bases from J, leaving 6 bases between. Germline V CDR1 and CDR2: LNHNV, YYDKDF (reference sequence). The CDR3 sequence: CATSRTYNEQFF. For the CDR3, the DNA is TGTGCCACCAGCCGCACTTACAATGAGCAGTTCTTC. Combining the CDR3 with reference TRBV15 and TRBJ2-1 gives the whole variable domain DAMVIQNPRYQVTQFGKPVTLSCSQTLNHNVMYWYQQKSSQAPKLLFHYYDKDFNNEADTPDNFQSRRPNTSFCFLDIRSPGLGDTAMYLCATSRTYNEQFFGPGTRLTVL.

The chain joins TRBV20-1 to TRBJ1-1; TRBD1 is a possible D gene (5 bases). CDR1 is DFQATT and CDR2 is SNEGSKA in the germline V gene (reference sequence). This CDR3 is 12 amino acids long. Deletions cut 2 bases from V and 3 bases from J, with 7 bases between. The CDR3 protein is CSARFRDTEAFF. CDR3 DNA: TGCAGTGCTAGATTCAGGGACACTGAAGCTTTCTTT.

The chain carries TRBV6-1 and TRBJ2-7; TRBD2 agrees at 8 bases. This CDR3 contains 13 residues. Germline trimming cut 9 bases from V and 3 bases from J; bases unmatched to any gene: 7. From germline, CDR1 is MNHNS and CDR2 SASEGT. The CDR3: CASILAGRYEQYF. DNA for the CDR3: TGTGCCAGTATCCTAGCGGGTCGCTACGAGCAGTACTTC.

The CDR3 spells CASSLAYREDNSPLHF. CDR3 bases: TGCGCCAGCAGCTTAGCTTACAGGGAGGATAATTCACCCCTCCACTTT. The chain links TRBV5-1 to TRBJ1-6, with a weak D call TRBD1 (6 bases). The V gene lost 2 bases and the J gene lost 5 bases, with 14 bases spanning the gap. The CDR3 covers 16 residues. The germline gives CDR1 SGHRS, CDR2 YFSETQ.

The sample holds a few counts of this clonotype. CDR3 in amino acids: CASSYGGARDGYTF. DNA for the CDR3: TGTGCCAGCAGTTACGGGGGGGCGCGTGATGGCTACACCTTC. This chain connects TRBV6-5 to TRBJ1-2; D perhaps matches TRBD1 (6 bases). The V end was cut by 2 bases, the J end by 6 bases, with 13 bases between. The CDR3 spans 14 residues. Germline values: CDR1 MNHEY, CDR2 SVGAGI.

This clonotype has a handful of counts. The rearrangement links TRBV7-6 to TRBJ1-1, with D unresolved. V was cut by 6 bases and J by 6 bases, with 11 bases left in between. CDR1 is SGHVS and CDR2 is FNYEAQ in the germline V gene. CDR3 size: 12 residues. This CDR3 is CASSLVSSEAFF. The DNA for the CDR3 is TGTGCCAGCAGTCTTGTCAGTTCTGAAGCTTTCTTT.